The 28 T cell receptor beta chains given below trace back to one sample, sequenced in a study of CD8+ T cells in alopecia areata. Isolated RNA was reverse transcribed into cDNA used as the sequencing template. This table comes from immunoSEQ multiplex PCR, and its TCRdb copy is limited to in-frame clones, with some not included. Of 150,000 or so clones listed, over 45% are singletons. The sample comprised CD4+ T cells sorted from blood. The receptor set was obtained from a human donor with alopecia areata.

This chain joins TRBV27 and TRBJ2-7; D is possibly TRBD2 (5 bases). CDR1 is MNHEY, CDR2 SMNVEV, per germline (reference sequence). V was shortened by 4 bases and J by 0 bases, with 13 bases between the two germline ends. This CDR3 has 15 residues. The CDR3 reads CASSSYSGGSYEQYF. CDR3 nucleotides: TGTGCCAGCAGTTCATACAGTGGAGGCTCCTACGAGCAGTACTTC.

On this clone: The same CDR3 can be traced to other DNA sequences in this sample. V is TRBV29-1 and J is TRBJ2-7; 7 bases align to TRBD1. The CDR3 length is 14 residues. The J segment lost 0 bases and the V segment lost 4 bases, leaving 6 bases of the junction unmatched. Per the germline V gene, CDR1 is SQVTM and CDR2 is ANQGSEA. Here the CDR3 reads CSVVVGTASYEQYF. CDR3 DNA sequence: TGCAGCGTTGTAGTTGGGACAGCCTCCTACGAGCAGTACTTC.

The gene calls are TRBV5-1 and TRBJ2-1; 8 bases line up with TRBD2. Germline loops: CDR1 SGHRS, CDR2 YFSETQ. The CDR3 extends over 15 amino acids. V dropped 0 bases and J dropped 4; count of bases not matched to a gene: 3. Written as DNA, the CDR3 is TGCGCCAGCAGCTTGGCCACTAGCGGTTACAATGAGCAGTTCTTC. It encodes CASSLATSGYNEQFF.

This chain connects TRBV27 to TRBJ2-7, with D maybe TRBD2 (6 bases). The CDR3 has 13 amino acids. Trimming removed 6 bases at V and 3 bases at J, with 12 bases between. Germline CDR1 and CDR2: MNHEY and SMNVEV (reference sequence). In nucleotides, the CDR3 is TGTGCCAGCAGGGGAGGACGGTACTACGAGCAGTACTTC. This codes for CASRGGRYYEQYF.

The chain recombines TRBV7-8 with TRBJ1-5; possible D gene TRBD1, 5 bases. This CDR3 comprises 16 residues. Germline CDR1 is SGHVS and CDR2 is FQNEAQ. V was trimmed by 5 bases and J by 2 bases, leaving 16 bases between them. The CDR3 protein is CASSEREGRGNQPQHF. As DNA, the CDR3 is TGTGCCAGCAGCGAAAGGGAGGGGAGGGGCAATCAGCCCCAGCATTTT.

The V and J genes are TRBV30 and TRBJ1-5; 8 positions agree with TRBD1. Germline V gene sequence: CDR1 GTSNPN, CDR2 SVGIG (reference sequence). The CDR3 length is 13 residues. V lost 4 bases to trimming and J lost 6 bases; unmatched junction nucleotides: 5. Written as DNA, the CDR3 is TGTGCCTGGACAGGGGGCGGAAGTCAGCCCCAGCATTTT. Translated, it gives CAWTGGGSQPQHF.

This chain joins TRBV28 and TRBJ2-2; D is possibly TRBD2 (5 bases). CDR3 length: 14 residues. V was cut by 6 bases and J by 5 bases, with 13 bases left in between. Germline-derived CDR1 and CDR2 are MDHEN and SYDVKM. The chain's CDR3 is CASSQERRTGELFF. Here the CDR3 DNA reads TGTGCCAGCAGCCAGGAAAGGAGGACCGGGGAGCTGTTTTTT.

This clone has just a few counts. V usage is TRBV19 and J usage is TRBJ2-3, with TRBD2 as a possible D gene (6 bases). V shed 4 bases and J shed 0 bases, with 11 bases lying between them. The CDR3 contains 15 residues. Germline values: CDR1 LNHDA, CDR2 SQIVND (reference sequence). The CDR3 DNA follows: TGTGCCAGTAGTAGCGGGATTACTAGCACAGATACGCAGTATTTT. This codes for CASSSGITSTDTQYF.

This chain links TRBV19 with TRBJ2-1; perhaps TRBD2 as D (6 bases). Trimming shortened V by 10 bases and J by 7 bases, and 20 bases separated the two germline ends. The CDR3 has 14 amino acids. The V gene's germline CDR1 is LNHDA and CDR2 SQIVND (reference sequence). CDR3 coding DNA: TGTGCCACCTTGGCCGGGACTCCCCATAATGAGCAGTTCTTC. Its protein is CATLAGTPHNEQFF.

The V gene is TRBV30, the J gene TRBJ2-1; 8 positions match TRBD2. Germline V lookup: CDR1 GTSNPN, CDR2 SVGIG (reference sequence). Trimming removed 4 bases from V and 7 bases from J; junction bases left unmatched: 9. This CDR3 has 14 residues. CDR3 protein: CAWNPGLVVNEQFF. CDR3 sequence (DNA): TGTGCCTGGAACCCGGGACTAGTAGTGAATGAGCAGTTCTTC. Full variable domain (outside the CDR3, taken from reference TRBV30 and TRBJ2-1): SQTIHQWPATLVQPVGSPLSLECTVEGTSNPNLYWYRQAAGRGLQLLFYSVGIGQISSEVPQNLSASRPQDRQFILSSKKLLLSDSGFYLCAWNPGLVVNEQFFGPGTRLTVL.

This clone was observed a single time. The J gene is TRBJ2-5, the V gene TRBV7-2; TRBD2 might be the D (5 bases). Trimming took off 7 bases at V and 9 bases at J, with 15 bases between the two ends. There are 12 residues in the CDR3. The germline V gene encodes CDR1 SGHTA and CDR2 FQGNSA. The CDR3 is CASTPGVPAQYF. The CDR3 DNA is TGTGCCAGCACCCCCGGGGTCCCGGCCCAGTACTTC.

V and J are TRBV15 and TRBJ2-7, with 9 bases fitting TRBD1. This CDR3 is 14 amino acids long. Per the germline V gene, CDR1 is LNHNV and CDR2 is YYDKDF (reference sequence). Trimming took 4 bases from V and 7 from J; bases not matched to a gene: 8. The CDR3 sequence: CATSNRDRDREQYF. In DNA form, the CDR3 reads TGTGCCACCAGCAACCGGGACAGGGACCGAGAGCAGTACTTC. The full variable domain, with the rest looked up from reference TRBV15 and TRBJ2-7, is DAMVIQNPRYQVTQFGKPVTLSCSQTLNHNVMYWYQQKSSQAPKLLFHYYDKDFNNEADTPDNFQSRRPNTSFCFLDIRSPGLGDTAMYLCATSNRDRDREQYFGPGTRLTVT.

CDR3 sequence (DNA): TGCAGCGTTGTTGACCGGGACAGGGGGCGTAGCTATGGCTACACCTTC. Translating it yields CSVVDRDRGRSYGYTF. The J gene is TRBJ1-2, the V gene TRBV29-1; 12 bases are shared with TRBD1. Germline V CDR1 and CDR2: SQVTM, ANQGSEA. This CDR3 is built from 16 residues. The trim removed 4 bases at V and 4 bases at J, leaving 10 bases unmatched.

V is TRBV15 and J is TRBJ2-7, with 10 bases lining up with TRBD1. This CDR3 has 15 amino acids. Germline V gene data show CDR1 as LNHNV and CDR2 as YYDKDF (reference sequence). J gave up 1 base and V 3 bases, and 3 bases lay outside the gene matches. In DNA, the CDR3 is TGTGCCACCAGCAGCGGGACAGGGGCTTCCTACGAGCAGTACTTC. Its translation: CATSSGTGASYEQYF.

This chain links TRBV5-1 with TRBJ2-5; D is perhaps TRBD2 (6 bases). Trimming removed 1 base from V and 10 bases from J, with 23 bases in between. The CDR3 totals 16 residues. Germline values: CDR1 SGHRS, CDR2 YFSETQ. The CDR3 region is CASSLRVAETRRDQYF. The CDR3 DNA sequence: TGCGCCAGCAGCTTGAGGGTAGCGGAGACCCGAAGGGACCAGTACTTC.

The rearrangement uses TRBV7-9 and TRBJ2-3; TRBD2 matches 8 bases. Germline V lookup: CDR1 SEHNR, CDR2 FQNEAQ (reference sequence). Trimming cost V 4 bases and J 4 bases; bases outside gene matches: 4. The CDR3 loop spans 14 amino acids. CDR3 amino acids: CASSSPGLADTQYF. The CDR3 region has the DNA TGTGCCAGCAGCTCACCGGGACTAGCAGATACGCAGTATTTT. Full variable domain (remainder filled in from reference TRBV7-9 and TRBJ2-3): DTGVSQNPRHKITKRGQNVTFRCDPISEHNRLYWYRQTLGQGPEFLTYFQNEAQLEKSRLLSDRFSAERPKGSFSTLEIQRTEQGDSAMYLCASSSPGLADTQYFGPGTRLTVL.

CDR3 sequence: CASRPRREGEQYF. The CDR3 DNA sequence: TGTGCCAGCAGACCCCGCCGGGAGGGCGAGCAGTACTTC. This chain uses TRBV6-6 with TRBJ2-7; 8 nucleotides align to TRBD2. The ends lost 6 bases at V and 6 bases at J; junction bases unmatched: 7. There are 13 residues in the CDR3. Germline CDR1 and CDR2: MNHNY and SVGAGI (reference sequence).

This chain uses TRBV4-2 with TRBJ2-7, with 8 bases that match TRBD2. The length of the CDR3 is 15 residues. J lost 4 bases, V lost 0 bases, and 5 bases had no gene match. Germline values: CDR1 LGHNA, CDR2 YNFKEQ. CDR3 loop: CASSQDWEREYEQYF. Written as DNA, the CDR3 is TGTGCCAGCAGCCAAGATTGGGAGCGGGAGTACGAGCAGTACTTC.

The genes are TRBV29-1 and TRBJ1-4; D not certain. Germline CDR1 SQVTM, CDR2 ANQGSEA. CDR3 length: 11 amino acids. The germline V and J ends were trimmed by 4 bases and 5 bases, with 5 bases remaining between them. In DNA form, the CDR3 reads TGCAGCGTTGCAAGAAATGAAAAACTGTTTTTT. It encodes CSVARNEKLFF.

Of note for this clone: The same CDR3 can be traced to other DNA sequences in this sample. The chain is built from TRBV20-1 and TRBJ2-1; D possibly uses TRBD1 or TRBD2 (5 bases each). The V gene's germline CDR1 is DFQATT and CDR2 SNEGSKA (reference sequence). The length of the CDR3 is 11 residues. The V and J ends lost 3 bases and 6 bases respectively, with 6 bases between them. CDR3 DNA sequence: TGCAGTGCTAGGAGGGGCAATGAGCAGTTCTTC. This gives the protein CSARRGNEQFF.

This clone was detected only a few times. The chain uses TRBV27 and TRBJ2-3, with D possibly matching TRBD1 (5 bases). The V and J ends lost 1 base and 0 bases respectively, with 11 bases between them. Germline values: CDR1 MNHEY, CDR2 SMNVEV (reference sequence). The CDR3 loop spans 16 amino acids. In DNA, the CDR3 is TGTGCCAGCAGTTTATGGGGCAGGGCTAGCACAGATACGCAGTATTTT. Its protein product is CASSLWGRASTDTQYF.

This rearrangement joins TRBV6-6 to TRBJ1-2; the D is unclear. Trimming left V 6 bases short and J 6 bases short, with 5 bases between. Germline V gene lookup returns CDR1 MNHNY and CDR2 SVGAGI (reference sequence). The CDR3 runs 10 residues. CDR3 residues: CASSRDGYTF. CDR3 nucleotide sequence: TGTGCCAGCAGCCGAGATGGCTACACCTTC.

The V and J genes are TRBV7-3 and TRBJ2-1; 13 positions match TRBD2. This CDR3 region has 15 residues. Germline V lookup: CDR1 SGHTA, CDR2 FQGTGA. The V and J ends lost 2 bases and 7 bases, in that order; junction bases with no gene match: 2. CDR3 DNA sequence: TGTGCCAGCAGCTTAGGGACTAGCGGGACAAATGAGCAGTTCTTC. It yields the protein CASSLGTSGTNEQFF.

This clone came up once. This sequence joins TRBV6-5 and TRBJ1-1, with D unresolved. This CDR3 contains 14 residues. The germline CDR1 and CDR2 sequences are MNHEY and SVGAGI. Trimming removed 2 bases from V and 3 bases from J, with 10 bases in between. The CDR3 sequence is CASSYPGRDTEAFF. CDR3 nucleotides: TGTGCCAGCAGTTACCCCGGGAGGGACACTGAAGCTTTCTTT.

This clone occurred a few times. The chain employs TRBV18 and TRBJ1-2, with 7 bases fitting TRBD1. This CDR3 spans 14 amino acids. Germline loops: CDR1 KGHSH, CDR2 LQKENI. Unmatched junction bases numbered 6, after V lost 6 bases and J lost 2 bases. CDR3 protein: CASSLDRENYGYTF. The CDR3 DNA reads TGTGCCAGCTCCCTCGACAGGGAAAACTATGGCTACACCTTC.

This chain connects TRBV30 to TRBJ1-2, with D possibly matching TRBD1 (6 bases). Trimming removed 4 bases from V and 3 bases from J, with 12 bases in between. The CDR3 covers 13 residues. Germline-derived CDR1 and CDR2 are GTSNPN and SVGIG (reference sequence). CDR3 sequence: CAWIFRTDYGYTF. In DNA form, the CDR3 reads TGTGCCTGGATCTTTCGGACAGACTATGGCTACACCTTC.

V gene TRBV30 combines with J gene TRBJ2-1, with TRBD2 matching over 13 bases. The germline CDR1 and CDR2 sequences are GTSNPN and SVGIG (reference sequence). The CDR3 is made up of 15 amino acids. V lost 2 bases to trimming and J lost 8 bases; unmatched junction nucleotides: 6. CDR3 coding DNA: TGTGCCTGGAGTCGGGGGACTAGCGGGATGTATGAGCAGTTCTTC. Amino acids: CAWSRGTSGMYEQFF.

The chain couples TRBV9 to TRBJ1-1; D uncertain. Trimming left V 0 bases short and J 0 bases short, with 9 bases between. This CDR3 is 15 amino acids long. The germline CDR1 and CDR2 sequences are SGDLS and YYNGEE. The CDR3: CASSVVERMNTEAFF. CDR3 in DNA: TGTGCCAGCAGCGTAGTCGAGCGGATGAACACTGAAGCTTTCTTT.